The text below deals with one T cell receptor beta chain. Its antigen is undetermined. Each sorted CD8+ T cell subset had its entire DNA loaded. TCRdb's copy holds only in-frame clones and misses some; the assay was immunoSEQ multiplex PCR. This sample yields 15,000 to 20,000 clones, of which about 95% are seen a single time; 0.21% belongs to the top ten. This record belongs to a study of blood T cell dynamics during melanoma immunotherapy. Study context: Patients with metastatic melanoma got pembrolizumab or nivolumab-ipilimumab as first-line care. Study results and limitations: Clones driving repertoire changes may be melanoma-specific or general immune activation. Immune-effector CD8+ cells best matched cell-free DNA CDR3 sequences and were most clonal.

Time point indicated: week 3, after first cycle of checkpoint inhibitor. Trimming stripped 3 bases from V and 4 bases from J, with 10 bases between. The CDR3 has 14 amino acids. The germline V gene encodes CDR1 SGHAT and CDR2 FQNNGV. The clonotype comes from a human donor with melanoma. This chain links TRBV11-2 with TRBJ2-1; tentatively, D is TRBD2 (6 bases). Sequencing used effector memory CD8+ T cells from blood, obtained from a patient treated with checkpoint blockade. The CDR3 coding sequence is TGTGCCAGCAGCTTCTTCGGGGGATACAATGAGCAGTTCTTC. Its protein is CASSFFGGYNEQFF.